This T cell receptor beta chain was recorded in a study of T cells after yellow fever vaccination. Each CDR3 protein is one row after TCRdb ran MiXCR on the 5' RACE reads. Here the sample spans some 300,000 distinct CDR3 sequences, around 10% being singletons. The clonotype originates from a man younger than 30 who received the YFV17D yellow fever vaccine. Here the sequenced sample was CD4+ T cells sorted from PBMCs, taken 45 days after the yellow fever booster vaccination.

The DNA of the CDR3 is TGTGCCATCAAGAGTCAAGCTTTCTTT. Translated, it gives CAIKSQAFF. The chain employs TRBV10-3 and TRBJ1-1; D is uncertain. Trimming took 7 bases from V and 9 from J, leaving 6 bases between them. The germline gives CDR1 ENHRY, CDR2 SYGVKD. This CDR3 contains 9 residues.